The source of this T cell receptor beta chain is a study of shared clonotypes between healthy human individuals. CD45RO-negative cells were positively selected for CCR7, leaving out terminally differentiated effector memory CD45RA+ cells. TCRdb's table, derived via immunoSEQ multiplex PCR, lists solely in-frame clones and lacks some. The sample holds about 2 million clones; 85% to 95% are singletons and the top ten take 1.2%. Regarding this clone: The sample has other DNA sequences that encode this CDR3 too.

Deletions cut 0 bases from V and 0 bases from J, with 6 bases between. The CDR3 length is 14 residues. Germline V gives CDR1 SGHDT, CDR2 YYEEEE. The chain has TRBV5-6 and TRBJ1-1; D remains unclear. The specimen sequenced was naive CD8+ T cells sorted from blood. This TCR was sampled from a man aged 18 to 35 in good health. The DNA of the CDR3 is TGTGCCAGCAGCTTGGGGGATATGAACACTGAAGCTTTCTTT. Translated, it gives CASSLGDMNTEAFF.